The rows below give T cell receptor beta chains drawn from one sample of a study of radiation and T cells in renal cell carcinoma. Profiled with immunoSEQ multiplex PCR; TCRdb holds only in-frame clones, not every one. The table has more than 65,000 clones, just over 85% seen once. Sequencing used blood, obtained from a patient whose treatment included radiotherapy and nephrectomy. All receptors derive from a woman between 50 and 59 years old with renal cell carcinoma. CDR3s include the opening cysteine and the closing phenylalanine or tryptophan.

cdr3_aa,j_call,v_call
CATQGAGAPYEQYF,TRBJ2-7,TRBV2
CASSPLFNQPQHF,TRBJ1-5,TRBV7-2
CASSQGTGGQLNQPQHF,TRBJ1-5,TRBV4-1
CASSQDLTGGATGELFF,TRBJ2-2,TRBV4-3
CASKTPNTGELFF,TRBJ2-2,TRBV7-3
CSVGTSGRADEQFF,TRBJ2-1,TRBV29-1
CASSVRPGTGENTIYF,TRBJ1-3,TRBV21-1
CASSFPGGIYEQYF,TRBJ2-7,TRBV5-5
CASSRYTDTQYF,TRBJ2-3,TRBV7-2
CASGVEDGNSPLHF,TRBJ1-6,TRBV19
CASSPRVSGETNEKLFF,TRBJ1-4,TRBV4-1
CASSREADNEQFF,TRBJ2-1,TRBV5-1
CASSLVGQALGEQYF,TRBJ2-7,TRBV7-2
CASSLGGVKLSNEKLFF,TRBJ1-4,TRBV28
CASSMGTSDVGETQYF,TRBJ2-5,TRBV7-7
CASSVGWTTNYEQYF,TRBJ2-7,TRBV9
CASGAYQETQYF,TRBJ2-5,TRBV6-5
CASTPWGFNQPQHF,TRBJ1-5,TRBV10-3
CASSEGTGSDSCYEQYF,TRBJ2-7,TRBV6-4
CASSLFPPPDTQYF,TRBJ2-3,TRBV7-2
CASSRQGASGNTIYF,TRBJ1-3,TRBV28
CASSDTDRSAQHF,TRBJ1-5,TRBV25-1
CASSSGLLEAYEQYF,TRBJ2-7,TRBV7-2
CASSEGASQPQHF,TRBJ1-5,TRBV9
CASSVTGNTEAFF,TRBJ1-1,TRBV9
CASSPRDRVTETQYF,TRBJ2-5,TRBV9
CASSSPPGQGGYEQYF,TRBJ2-7,TRBV5-4
CASSRSGGDGYTF,TRBJ1-2,TRBV27
CASSPPIRFWGFEQYF,TRBJ2-7,TRBV5-4
CASSLDTPGYEQYF,TRBJ2-7,TRBV7-2
CSVAQGGEGIQYF,TRBJ2-4,TRBV29-1
CASSLRGGQTGEKLFF,TRBJ1-4,TRBV9
CASSEYDQPQHF,TRBJ1-5,TRBV10-1
CASSQDAPSSYNEQFF,TRBJ2-1,TRBV4-3
CASSPSGHDTQYF,TRBJ2-3,TRBV6-4
CASSSPNSAHEQFF,TRBJ2-1,TRBV7-3
CASSKSATYEQYF,TRBJ2-7,TRBV2
CASSLKSGGTEAFF,TRBJ1-1,TRBV7-2
CASSPGHLGQTQYF,TRBJ2-5,TRBV5-1
CASSLAPTEETQYF,TRBJ2-5,TRBV7-2
CASSSTAGGPHEQFF,TRBJ2-1,TRBV6-6
CASSLGQTLGGYTF,TRBJ1-2,TRBV27
CASSSGTPGNTIYF,TRBJ1-3,TRBV7-2
CASSLAQQGWNEQFF,TRBJ2-1,TRBV7-9
CASNPLGRMDPDTQYF,TRBJ2-3,TRBV7-9
CASSEGRAIRGIDEQYF,TRBJ2-7,TRBV6-1
CASSRGQGIEAFF,TRBJ1-1,TRBV6-6
CASSDGTGDATNEKLFF,TRBJ1-4,TRBV19
CASSYIGGVAFF,TRBJ1-1,TRBV6-5
CASSLLGGGGYNEQFF,TRBJ2-1,TRBV28
CASSSHAFRDTRLNSYEQYF,TRBJ2-7,TRBV27
CASSSEVSNQPQHF,TRBJ1-5,TRBV7-2
CASSVGGVNTEAFF,TRBJ1-1,TRBV2
CASSFGGRIEAFF,TRBJ1-1,TRBV7-9